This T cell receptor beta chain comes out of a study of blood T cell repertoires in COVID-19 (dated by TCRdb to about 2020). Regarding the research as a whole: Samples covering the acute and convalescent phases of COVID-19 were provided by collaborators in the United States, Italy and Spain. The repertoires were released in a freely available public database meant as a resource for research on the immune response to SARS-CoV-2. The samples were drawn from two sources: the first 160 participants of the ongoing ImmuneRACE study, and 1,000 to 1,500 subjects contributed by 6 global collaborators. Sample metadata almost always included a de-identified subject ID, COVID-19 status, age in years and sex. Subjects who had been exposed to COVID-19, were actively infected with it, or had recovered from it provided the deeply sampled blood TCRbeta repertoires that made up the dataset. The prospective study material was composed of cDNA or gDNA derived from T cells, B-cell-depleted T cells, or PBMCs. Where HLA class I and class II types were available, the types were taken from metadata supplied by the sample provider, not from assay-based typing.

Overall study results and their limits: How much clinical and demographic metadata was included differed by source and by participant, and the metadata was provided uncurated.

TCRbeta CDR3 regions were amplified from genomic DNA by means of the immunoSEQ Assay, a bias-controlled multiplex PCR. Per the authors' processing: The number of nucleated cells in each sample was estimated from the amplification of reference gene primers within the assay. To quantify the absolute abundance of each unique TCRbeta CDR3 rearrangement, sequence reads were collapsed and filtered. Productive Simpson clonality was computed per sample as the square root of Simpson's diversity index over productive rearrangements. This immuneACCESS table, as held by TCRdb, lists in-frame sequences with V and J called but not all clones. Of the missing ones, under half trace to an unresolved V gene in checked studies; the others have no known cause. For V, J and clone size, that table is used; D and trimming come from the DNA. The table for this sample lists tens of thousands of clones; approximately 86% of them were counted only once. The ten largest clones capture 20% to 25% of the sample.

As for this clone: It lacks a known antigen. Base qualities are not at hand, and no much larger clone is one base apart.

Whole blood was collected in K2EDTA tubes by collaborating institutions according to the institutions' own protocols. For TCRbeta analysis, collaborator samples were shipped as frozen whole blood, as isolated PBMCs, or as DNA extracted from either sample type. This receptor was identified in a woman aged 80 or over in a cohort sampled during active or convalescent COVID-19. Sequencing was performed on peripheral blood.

The CDR3 region reads CASRGTGVFSYGYTF. The DNA reads as follows: TGTGCCAGCAGAGGGACAGGGGTATTTTCCTATGGCTACACCTTC. The chain couples TRBV2 to TRBJ1-2, with 10 central nucleotides matching TRBD1. CDR1 and CDR2 are read off the germline V gene as SNHLY and FYNNEI. The cysteine opens and the phenylalanine closes a CDR3 of 15 amino acids. Of all the DNA, just the CDR3 is kept, 45 bases in frame from base 1. At the junction V is shortened by 6 bases and J by 4 bases; bases outside the gene matches: 8.